A selection of T cell receptor beta chains follows, all from one sample in a study of cytomegalovirus exposure and HLA in healthy donors. Produced via immunoSEQ multiplex PCR; TCRdb's table is partial and in-frame only. This sample has 75,000 to 100,000 clones, with around 72% found just once. Sequencing was carried out using PBMCs. The receptors shown here come from a male donor in good health and CMV-seronegative. Both conserved end residues are part of each CDR3. The D gene is left open where the match is weak. The size entry is marked missing in some rows and otherwise reads once, few, many or a size class.

>TRBD1|.|TRBV18|TRBJ2-7
CASSPRPPGQGAGEQYF
TGTGCCAGCTCACCAAGACCTCCGGGACAGGGGGCTGGAGAGCAGTACTTC
>TRBD2|.|TRBV6-1|TRBJ2-1
CASRPGTSVGNEQFF
TGTGCCAGCAGGCCGGGGACTAGCGTGGGGAATGAGCAGTTCTTC
>TRBD2|.|TRBV4-1|TRBJ2-3
CASSLGGGTGGYTDTQYF
TGCGCCAGCAGCCTCGGCGGCGGGACGGGGGGTTACACAGATACGCAGTATTTT
>.|.|TRBV9|TRBJ2-3
CASSVGQGTDTQYF
TGTGCCAGCAGCGTAGGGCAGGGAACAGATACGCAGTATTTT
>.|once|TRBV7-9|TRBJ1-4
CASSRSIGVSNEKLFF
TGTGCCAGCAGCCGATCGATAGGGGTTTCAAATGAAAAACTGTTTTTT
>TRBD2|.|TRBV6-5|TRBJ2-2
CASTREGLTGELFF
TGTGCCAGCACACGGGAGGGTCTCACCGGGGAGCTGTTTTTT
>.|few|TRBV28|TRBJ1-6
CASSWDNGVGNSPLHF
TGTGCCAGCAGTTGGGACAATGGGGTTGGGAATTCACCCCTCCACTTT
>.|.|TRBV7-9|TRBJ2-5
CASSSQETQYF
TGTGCCAGCAGCTCGCAGGAGACCCAGTACTTC
>TRBD1|.|TRBV28|TRBJ2-7
CATRQGGSYEQYF
TGTGCCACCCGACAAGGGGGCTCTTACGAGCAGTACTTC
>TRBD2|.|TRBV29-1|TRBJ2-5
CSVDLSGIQETQYF
TGCAGCGTTGACTTGAGCGGGATACAAGAGACCCAGTACTTC
>.|few|TRBV6-4|TRBJ2-5
CASSHRETQYF
TGTGCCAGCAGCCACAGGGAGACCCAGTACTTC
>.|.|TRBV6-6|TRBJ2-7
CASHDSGSGSHYEQYF
TGTGCCAGCCACGACTCGGGAAGCGGCAGTCACTACGAGCAGTACTTC
>.|many|TRBV6-5|TRBJ1-1
CASSNDRPRRAFF
TGTGCCAGCAGCAATGACAGGCCTCGTCGGGCTTTCTTT
>TRBD1|few|TRBV29-1|TRBJ1-2
CSVVLGRGLGYTF
TGCAGCGTTGTCTTGGGCAGGGGGCTTGGCTACACCTTC
>TRBD2|.|TRBV5-1|TRBJ2-2
CASSLAGTSGTGGELFF
TGCGCCAGCAGCTTGGCAGGGACTAGCGGGACTGGCGGGGAGCTGTTTTTT
>.|.|TRBV6-1|TRBJ2-3
CASSEVAFGGTDTQYF
TGTGCCAGCAGTGAAGTAGCGTTTGGGGGCACAGATACGCAGTATTTT
>TRBD1|few|TRBV6-1|TRBJ1-1
CASRGQGAGDTEAFF
TGTGCCAGCAGGGGACAGGGGGCAGGTGACACTGAAGCTTTCTTT
>.|once|TRBV5-5|TRBJ1-1
CASSLTGNTEAFF
TGTGCCAGCAGCCTGACAGGGAACACTGAAGCTTTCTTT
>TRBD1|.|TRBV15|TRBJ1-1
CATSLPGTGAFSTEAFF
TGTGCCACCAGTCTTCCCGGGACAGGGGCTTTTAGCACTGAAGCTTTCTTT
>TRBD1|few|TRBV5-1|TRBJ1-1
CASSPGQGGFTEAFF
TGCGCCAGCAGCCCTGGACAGGGCGGGTTCACTGAAGCTTTCTTT
>TRBD1|.|TRBV5-1|TRBJ2-2
CASSLALGGLNTGELFF
TGCGCCAGCAGCTTGGCCTTAGGGGGCCTTAACACCGGGGAGCTGTTTTTT
>.|.|TRBV28|TRBJ2-7
CASSIGQTYEQYF
TGTGCCAGCAGCATCGGACAGACCTACGAGCAGTACTTC
>.|few|TRBV11-2|TRBJ2-7
CASSLTPTEYEQYF
TGTGCCAGCAGCCTAACCCCGACAGAATACGAGCAGTACTTC
>.|.|TRBV6-6|TRBJ1-1
CASSRSTEAFF
TGTGCCAGCAGTCGTTCCACTGAAGCTTTCTTT
>.|.|TRBV30|TRBJ2-5
CATSRGAAFGETQYF
TGTGCCACCTCCAGGGGAGCGGCATTCGGGGAGACCCAGTACTTC
>TRBD2|.|TRBV6-6|TRBJ2-7
CASSPGLAGTYEQYF
TGTGCCAGCAGCCCGGGGCTAGCGGGGACCTACGAGCAGTACTTC
>.|.|TRBV4-3|TRBJ2-1
CASSQDNRAADEQFF
TGCGCCAGCAGCCAAGATAACAGGGCGGCGGATGAGCAGTTCTTC
>.|.|TRBV7-2|TRBJ2-1
CASSFKGGPAANNEQFF
TGTGCCAGCAGCTTTAAAGGAGGGCCAGCGGCGAACAATGAGCAGTTCTTC
>TRBD1|few|TRBV28|TRBJ2-3
CASSSRGRPTDTQYF
TGTGCCAGCAGTTCCAGGGGGCGGCCCACAGATACGCAGTATTTT
>TRBD1|few|TRBV7-8|TRBJ2-7
CASSLRGRQGAYEQYF
TGTGCCAGCAGCTTACGTGGTCGGCAGGGGGCCTACGAGCAGTACTTC
>.|.|TRBV5-1|TRBJ1-1
CASSLAGHPRPEAFF
TGCGCCAGCAGCTTGGCGGGACACCCCCGCCCTGAAGCTTTCTTT
>.|few|TRBV19|TRBJ2-6
CASSIDGTGANVLTF
TGTGCCAGTAGTATCGACGGGACTGGGGCCAACGTCCTGACTTTC
>.|.|TRBV30|TRBJ1-2
CASSSGGYGYTF
TGTGCCTCCAGCTCCGGGGGGTATGGCTACACCTTC
>.|.|TRBV5-6|TRBJ1-2
CASSLVAPGAYGYTF
TGTGCCAGCAGCTTGGTGGCCCCAGGCGCCTATGGCTACACCTTC
>TRBD1|few|TRBV6-6|TRBJ1-5
CASSYDRGARNQPQHF
TGTGCCAGCAGTTACGACAGGGGAGCCCGCAATCAGCCCCAGCATTTT
>TRBD2|.|TRBV5-4|TRBJ2-7
CASSLLPAPASGFYEQYF
TGTGCCAGCAGCTTGCTGCCGGCTCCTGCTAGCGGTTTCTACGAGCAGTACTTC
>.|.|TRBV5-4|TRBJ2-3
CASSLDRTSTDTQYF
TGTGCCAGCAGCTTGGATAGGACTAGCACAGATACGCAGTATTTT
>.|.|TRBV30|TRBJ2-5
CAWSRGAQETQYF
TGTGCCTGGAGTCGGGGGGCCCAAGAGACCCAGTACTTC
>TRBD2|.|TRBV7-8|TRBJ2-7
CASSSGLAAEQYF
TGTGCCAGCAGCTCCGGACTAGCGGCCGAGCAGTACTTC
>.|.|TRBV5-1|TRBJ2-5
CASSYRDTQETQYF
TGCGCCAGCAGCTACCGGGACACCCAAGAGACCCAGTACTTC
>TRBD2|.|TRBV7-6|TRBJ2-1
CASSQTSGRLLNEQFF
TGTGCCAGCAGTCAGACTAGCGGGAGACTGCTCAATGAGCAGTTCTTC
>.|.|TRBV6-5|TRBJ1-1
CASSYGQGKNTEAFF
TGTGCCAGCAGTTACGGGCAGGGGAAGAACACTGAAGCTTTCTTT
>TRBD2|few|TRBV4-2|TRBJ2-5
CASSQDLPGLAVQETQYF
TGTGCCAGCAGCCAGGACCTTCCCGGACTAGCGGTCCAAGAGACCCAGTACTTC
>TRBD2|.|TRBV28|TRBJ2-1
CASSPGLADYNEQFF
TGTGCCAGCAGTCCGGGACTAGCGGATTACAATGAGCAGTTCTTC
>.|.|TRBV6-4|TRBJ1-2
CASSDSPAGDGYTF
TGTGCCAGCAGTGACTCCCCCGCAGGGGATGGCTACACCTTC
>.|.|TRBV25-1|TRBJ2-7
CASSESESQPFYEQYF
TGTGCCAGCAGTGAATCGGAGTCCCAACCCTTCTACGAGCAGTACTTC
>TRBD1|.|TRBV14|TRBJ1-2
CASSQDPGGVYGYTF
TGTGCCAGCAGCCAAGATCCAGGGGGCGTTTATGGCTACACCTTC
>TRBD1|.|TRBV2|TRBJ2-4
CASSAGTGKHIQYF
TGTGCCAGCAGCGCCGGGACAGGGAAACACATTCAGTACTTC
>.|once|TRBV7-9|TRBJ1-5
CASSERGQPQHF
TGTGCCAGCAGCGAGCGGGGTCAGCCCCAGCATTTT
>.|.|TRBV5-1|TRBJ2-7
CASSLELVGEQYF
TGCGCCAGCAGCTTGGAACTAGTAGGGGAGCAGTACTTC
>.|.|TRBV4-3|TRBJ2-1
CASSQSTGAYNEQFF
TGCGCCAGCAGCCAAAGTACGGGAGCCTACAATGAGCAGTTCTTC
>TRBD1|.|TRBV9|TRBJ2-1
CASSAMTGQGSEQFF
TGTGCCAGCAGCGCGATGACGGGACAGGGGTCTGAGCAGTTCTTC
>TRBD2|.|TRBV14|TRBJ2-2
CASSQDASGSPGELFF
TGTGCCAGCAGCCAAGACGCTAGCGGGAGTCCCGGGGAGCTGTTTTTT
>.|.|TRBV10-1|TRBJ1-5
CASAGFPDQPQHF
TGCGCCAGCGCAGGGTTCCCGGATCAGCCCCAGCATTTT
>.|.|TRBV18|TRBJ1-5
CASSPPRGGRNQPQHF
TGTGCCAGCTCACCACCCCGGGGAGGACGCAATCAGCCCCAGCATTTT
>TRBD2|.|TRBV7-3|TRBJ2-1
CASSFTGTSLYNEQFF
TGTGCCAGCAGCTTCACCGGGACTAGCCTTTACAATGAGCAGTTCTTC
>.|few|TRBV15|TRBJ1-2
CATSRDQSSGYTF
TGTGCCACCAGCAGAGATCAGTCTTCTGGCTACACCTTC
>TRBD1|.|TRBV19|TRBJ2-1
CASSISPGQSNEQFF
TGTGCCAGTAGTATCTCTCCGGGACAGAGCAATGAGCAGTTCTTC
>TRBD2|.|TRBV9|TRBJ2-7
CASSVGTSGRSAYEQYF
TGTGCCAGCAGCGTAGGGACTAGCGGAAGGAGCGCCTACGAGCAGTACTTC
>.|.|TRBV7-2|TRBJ2-5
CASSSGGRGQGETQYF
TGTGCCAGCAGCTCGGGGGGCAGGGGGCAGGGGGAGACCCAGTACTTC